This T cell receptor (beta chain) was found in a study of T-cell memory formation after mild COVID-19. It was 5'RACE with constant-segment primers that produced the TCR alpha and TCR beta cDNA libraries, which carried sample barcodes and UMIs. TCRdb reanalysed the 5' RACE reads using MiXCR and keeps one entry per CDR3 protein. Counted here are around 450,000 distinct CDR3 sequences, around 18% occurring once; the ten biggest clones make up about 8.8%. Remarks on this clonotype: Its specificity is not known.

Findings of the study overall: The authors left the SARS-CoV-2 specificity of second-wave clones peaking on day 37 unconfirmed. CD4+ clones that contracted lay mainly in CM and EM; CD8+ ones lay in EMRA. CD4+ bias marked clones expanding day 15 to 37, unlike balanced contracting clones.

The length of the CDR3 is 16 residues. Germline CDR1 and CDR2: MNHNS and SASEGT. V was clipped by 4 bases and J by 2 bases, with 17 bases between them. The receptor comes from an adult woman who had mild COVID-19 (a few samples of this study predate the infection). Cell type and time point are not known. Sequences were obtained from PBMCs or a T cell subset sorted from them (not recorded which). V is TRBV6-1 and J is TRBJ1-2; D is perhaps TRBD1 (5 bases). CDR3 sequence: CASSATGQNRNYGYTF. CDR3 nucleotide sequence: TGTGCCAGCAGTGCAACCGGCCAAAACAGGAACTATGGCTACACCTTC.